The 27 T cell receptor beta chains below come from one sample, sequenced in a study of regulatory T cells in long-lasting Graves disease. With iRepertoire HTBI primers and Arm-PCR of CDR3 regions, TCR beta libraries were built. MiXCR, applied by TCRdb to the multiplex PCR reads, yields one record per CDR3 protein. The sample has 400,000 to 550,000 distinct CDR3 sequences, about a sixth seen once. The time point here: newly diagnosed GD, antithyroid drugs for less than 3 months. The TCR library was made from RNA that had been extracted from PBMCs in TRIzol. This sample was also put to use in a study of T cells in Graves' hyperthyroidism and ophthalmopathy.

Sequencing used peripheral blood mononuclear cells (PBMCs), obtained at new diagnosis, from a patient treated with antithyroid drugs. The receptors were sampled from a woman between 25 and 40 years old with Graves disease.

This chain connects TRBV5-5 to TRBJ2-2, with 8 bases that match TRBD1. V lost 4 bases, J lost 0 bases, and 2 bases stayed unmatched. Germline lookup yields CDR1 SGHKS and CDR2 YYEKEE (reference sequence). The CDR3 loop spans 15 amino acids. CDR3 sequence (DNA): TGTGCCAGCAGCCCGGGACAGGCGAACACCGGGGAGCTGTTTTTT. Translated: CASSPGQANTGELFF.

CDR3 sequence: CASSQQVSGANVLTF. The CDR3 nucleotides are TGTGCCAGCAGTCAACAGGTTTCTGGGGCCAACGTCCTGACTTTC. This chain connects TRBV12-3 or TRBV12-4 to TRBJ2-6; D perhaps matches TRBD1 (5 bases). V was pared by 5 bases and J by 1 base, with 9 bases between. This CDR3 region has 15 residues.

A word on this clonotype: This likely came from a read error, as a far larger clone is one base away. As DNA, the CDR3 is TGTGCCAGCAGTCTACTAGCGGGGAACGGCAATGAGCAGTTCTTC. This translates into CASSLLAGNGNEQFF. J is TRBJ2-1 and V is TRBV2; 10 bases map to TRBD2. CDR1 is SNHLY and CDR2 is FYNNEI in the germline V gene. This CDR3 has 15 residues. The trim removed 5 bases at V and 6 bases at J, leaving 7 bases unmatched.

This clonotype occurred many times. The chain is built from TRBV7-3 and TRBJ1-1; 8 positions match TRBD1. This CDR3 contains 15 residues. J lost 3 bases, V lost 5 bases, and 8 bases had no gene match. Germline CDR1 is SGHTA and CDR2 is FQGTGA. In nucleotides, the CDR3 is TGTGCCAGCAGCCCCCAACCAGGGGGCGACACTGAAGCTTTCTTT. It translates to CASSPQPGGDTEAFF.

This clonotype has at least ten counts. The chain employs TRBV6-1 and TRBJ2-1; TRBD2 is a possible D gene (6 bases). The V gene lost 5 bases and the J gene lost 3 bases, with 8 bases spanning the gap. The CDR3 length is 13 residues. Germline-derived CDR1 and CDR2 are MNHNS and SASEGT. This CDR3 is CASSRTNYNEQFF. In DNA form, the CDR3 reads TGTGCCAGCAGTAGGACTAACTACAATGAGCAGTTCTTC.

This chain connects TRBV28 to TRBJ1-2, with 7 bases fitting TRBD1. This CDR3 region has 11 residues. Germline loops: CDR1 MDHEN, CDR2 SYDVKM. J gave up 5 bases and V 8 bases, and 2 bases lay outside the gene matches. In nucleotides, the CDR3 is TGTGCCAGCGGGACAGTATATGGCTACACCTTC. Its translation is CASGTVYGYTF.

The rearrangement links TRBV3-1 to TRBJ2-1; 7 bases are a match to TRBD1. Trimming at V came to 8 bases and at J to 6 bases, leaving 4 bases not matched to a gene. This CDR3 comprises 12 residues. Per the germline V gene, CDR1 is LGHDT and CDR2 is YNNKEL (reference sequence). DNA for the CDR3: TGTGCCAGCGTACGGACAGGCAATGAGCAGTTCTTC. It codes for CASVRTGNEQFF.

A word on this clonotype: This may stem from a read error, because a much larger clone lies one nucleotide away. The chain employs TRBV6-2 or TRBV6-3 and TRBJ2-7; D possibly matches TRBD1 or TRBD2 (5 bases each). The CDR3 totals 15 residues. Germline lookup yields CDR1 MNHEY and CDR2 SVGEGT. The CDR3 sequence: CASNYSTAARDEQYF. The CDR3 DNA reads as TGTGCCAGCAATTACTCGACAGCGGCGAGGGACGAGCAGTACTTC.

The CDR3 loop is CASSLGSPSGSSGANVLTF. The CDR3 DNA reads as TGCGCCAGCAGCTTGGGGTCCCCTAGCGGGAGCTCCGGGGCCAACGTCCTGACTTTC. V gene TRBV5-1 combines with J gene TRBJ2-6, with TRBD2 identical over 10 bases. Germline values: CDR1 SGHRS, CDR2 YFSETQ. The CDR3 has 19 residues. Germline trimming cut 0 bases from V and 4 bases from J; bases unmatched to any gene: 10.

This clonotype was seen only a few times. This sequence joins TRBV6-1 and TRBJ2-1; 7 positions agree with TRBD2. This CDR3 region has 15 residues. The trim removed 7 bases at V and 4 bases at J, leaving 10 bases unmatched. Germline V gives CDR1 MNHNS, CDR2 SASEGT. The CDR3 spells CASTALAEDYNEQFF. The CDR3 DNA reads as TGTGCCAGCACCGCGCTAGCGGAGGATTACAATGAGCAGTTCTTC.

This clonotype came up many times. This rearrangement joins TRBV28 to TRBJ1-2, with D possibly TRBD1 on 6 matching bases. Germline values: CDR1 MDHEN, CDR2 SYDVKM. CDR3 length: 13 residues. Trimming removed 8 bases at V and 6 bases at J, with 16 bases between. CDR3 in DNA: TGTGCCAGCGCTTGGGCAGGGGCTCATGGCTACACCTTC. It translates to CASAWAGAHGYTF.

The chain carries TRBV20-1 and TRBJ2-3, with a possible D match to TRBD1 (6 bases). Germline V gives CDR1 DFQATT, CDR2 SNEGSKA (reference sequence). V was pared by 3 bases and J by 6 bases, with 10 bases between. CDR3 size: 12 residues. The CDR3 spells CSARVGADTQYF. CDR3 nucleotides: TGCAGTGCTAGGGTGGGGGCCGATACGCAGTATTTT.

The chain carries TRBV19 and TRBJ1-1; maybe TRBD1 (6 bases). V dropped 4 bases and J dropped 4 bases, with 22 bases sitting between them. Germline-derived CDR1 and CDR2 are LNHDA and SQIVND (reference sequence). This CDR3 spans 17 amino acids. CDR3 amino acids: CASSRRQVLSLGTEAFF. CDR3 sequence (DNA): TGTGCCAGTAGTAGAAGACAGGTTTTGAGTCTCGGCACTGAAGCTTTCTTT. Combining the CDR3 with reference TRBV19 and TRBJ1-1 gives the whole variable domain DGGITQSPKYLFRKEGQNVTLSCEQNLNHDAMYWYRQDPGQGLRLIYYSQIVNDFQKGDIAEGYSVSREKKESFPLTVTSAQKNPTAFYLCASSRRQVLSLGTEAFFGQGTRLTVV.

In this sample, this clonotype turned up many times. The chain recombines TRBV27 with TRBJ1-2; 8 bases line up with TRBD1. Losses at the gene ends were 4 bases for V and 5 bases for J; bases not matched to a gene: 12. Germline lookup yields CDR1 MNHEY and CDR2 SMNVEV (reference sequence). The CDR3 is made up of 16 amino acids. CDR3 loop: CASSWDRFATGYGYTF. CDR3 bases: TGTGCCAGCAGTTGGGACAGGTTCGCTACTGGATATGGCTACACCTTC.

Only a few counts were recorded for this clonotype. The chain employs TRBV19 and TRBJ1-1; TRBD1 matches at 11 bases. V lost 8 bases and J lost 4; bases outside the gene matches: 9. The CDR3 has 15 residues. Germline V CDR1 and CDR2: LNHDA, SQIVND (reference sequence). The CDR3 DNA reads as TGTGCCAGTTGTGTGGTCGGGACAGGGGGCACTGAAGCTTTCTTT. Its protein is CASCVVGTGGTEAFF.

This clonotype was counted many times. V is TRBV29-1 and J is TRBJ1-1, with unresolved D. The CDR3 runs to 14 residues. V lost 5 bases and J 0 bases, leaving 13 bases between the germline ends. Germline V gene sequence: CDR1 SQVTM, CDR2 ANQGSEA. The CDR3 protein is CSVQIRNMNTEAFF. The CDR3 DNA follows: TGCAGCGTTCAAATAAGGAACATGAACACTGAAGCTTTCTTT.

This clonotype appeared many times. The CDR3 loop reads CASSGPGQGARTEAFF. CDR3 DNA: TGTGCCAGCAGTGGCCCGGGACAGGGGGCGCGCACTGAAGCTTTCTTT. The V and J genes are TRBV6-1 and TRBJ1-1, with 12 bases that match TRBD1. Germline CDR1 and CDR2: MNHNS and SASEGT. V gave up 4 bases and J gave up 4 bases; unmatched junction bases: 7. This CDR3 has 16 residues.

CDR3 loop: CASSATTTSTDTQYF. CDR3 coding DNA: TGTGCCAGCAGTGCCACTACTACTAGCACAGATACGCAGTATTTT. The chain joins TRBV6-2 or TRBV6-3 to TRBJ2-3, with no clear D. V shed 5 bases and J shed 0 bases, with 12 bases lying between them. Germline CDR1 MNHEY, CDR2 SVGEGT. This CDR3 is 15 amino acids long.

This clonotype was seen at least ten times. V is TRBV5-1 and J is TRBJ2-1; no reliable D call. CDR3 length equals 15 residues. V was trimmed by 5 bases and J by 2 bases, leaving 14 bases between them. The germline V gene encodes CDR1 SGHRS and CDR2 YFSETQ. In nucleotides, the CDR3 is TGCGCCAGCAGAATTGCCGGAGACCCCTACAATGAGCAGTTCTTC. Translation gives CASRIAGDPYNEQFF.

This clonotype was recorded at least ten times. The rearrangement links TRBV27 to TRBJ2-1, with 12 positions matching TRBD2. Germline CDR1 is MNHEY and CDR2 is SMNVEV (reference sequence). The trim removed 6 bases at V and 9 bases at J, leaving 9 bases unmatched. The CDR3 is 15 residues long. CDR3 coding DNA: TGTGCCAGCAGATATGCCCTAGCGGGGGGGGGTGAGCAGTTCTTC. Its translation: CASRYALAGGGEQFF.

This clonotype was counted at least ten times. The chain joins TRBV11-2 to TRBJ2-1; weak D call: TRBD1 (5 bases). V shed 5 bases and J shed 4 bases, with 15 bases lying between them. There are 15 residues in the CDR3. Germline assignment: CDR1 SGHAT and CDR2 FQNNGV. In nucleotides, the CDR3 is TGTGCCAGCAGCAAACCTCTGGGGCGGTACAATGAGCAGTTCTTC. Its translation is CASSKPLGRYNEQFF.

This clonotype was counted ten times or more. The chain combines TRBV2 with TRBJ2-7; TRBD1 aligns across 9 bases. Germline V gene sequence: CDR1 SNHLY, CDR2 FYNNEI. V trimming: 6 bases; J trimming: 3 bases; junction bases outside the gene matches: 12. This CDR3 contains 16 residues. The DNA for the CDR3 is TGTGCCAGCAGCTCCACAGGGGGCGCACACATCTACGAGCAGTACTTC. Protein: CASSSTGGAHIYEQYF.

This clonotype was recorded many times. V gene TRBV7-9 combines with J gene TRBJ2-7; D might be TRBD1 (6 bases). V was pared by 4 bases and J by 6 bases, with 13 bases between. The germline CDR1 and CDR2 sequences are SEHNR and FQNEAQ (reference sequence). This CDR3 contains 13 residues. In DNA form, the CDR3 reads TGTGCCAGCAGCTCCCTGGTAGGGGGCGAGCAGTACTTC. This gives the protein CASSSLVGGEQYF.

The sample holds many counts of this clonotype. The chain couples TRBV12-3 or TRBV12-4 to TRBJ1-5; D unclear. Trimming removed 4 bases from V and 1 base from J, with 8 bases in between. This CDR3 comprises 14 residues. The CDR3 bases are TGTGCCAGCAGTTCAAGGGAGAGCAATCAGCCCCAGCATTTT. It yields the protein CASSSRESNQPQHF.

This clonotype was detected a few times. The chain links TRBV3-1 to TRBJ2-7; tentative D call: TRBD1 (6 bases). Germline V lookup: CDR1 LGHDT, CDR2 YNNKEL (reference sequence). The CDR3 contains 14 residues. The ends were cut back, 1 base at V and 7 bases at J, with 14 bases in the middle. The CDR3 protein is CASSQATGPREQYF. DNA of the CDR3: TGTGCCAGCAGCCAAGCGACAGGCCCTAGGGAGCAGTACTTC.

On this clonotype itself: A much larger clone differs by one base, so this may be a read error. The rearrangement uses TRBV7-7 and TRBJ2-1, with D possibly being TRBD1 (5 bases). The germline V gene encodes CDR1 SSHAT and CDR2 FNYEAQ (reference sequence). The CDR3 totals 15 residues. CDR3 DNA sequence: TGTGCTAGCAGCCTCCAGGGCGGCTCCTACAATGAGCAGCTCTTC. Translation gives CASSLQGGSYNEQLF. Together with reference TRBV7-7 and TRBJ2-1, the CDR3 gives the full variable domain: GAGVSQSPRYKVTKRGQDVTLRCDPISSHATLYWYQQALGQGPEFLTYFNYEAQPDKSGLPSDRFSAERPEGSISTLTIQRTEQRDSAMYRCASSLQGGSYNEQLFGPGTRLTVL.

This clonotype appeared many times. This sequence joins TRBV28 and TRBJ2-7; 11 bases line up with TRBD2. This CDR3 comprises 15 residues. V shed 5 bases, J shed 4 bases, and the junction held 7 bases outside the gene matches. Germline values: CDR1 MDHEN, CDR2 SYDVKM. CDR3 residues: CASSPTSGNSYEQYF. The DNA of the CDR3 is TGTGCCAGCAGTCCGACTAGCGGGAACTCTTACGAGCAGTACTTC.